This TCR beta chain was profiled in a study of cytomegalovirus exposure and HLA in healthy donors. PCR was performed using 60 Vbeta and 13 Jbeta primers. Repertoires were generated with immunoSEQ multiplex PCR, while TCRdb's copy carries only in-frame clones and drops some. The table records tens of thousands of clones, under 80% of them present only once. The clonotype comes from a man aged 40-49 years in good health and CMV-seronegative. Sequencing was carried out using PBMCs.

The CDR3 sequence is CASSDHRQGRGQPQHF. The CDR3, as DNA: TGTGCCAGCAGTGACCATAGACAGGGTAGGGGTCAGCCCCAGCATTTT. The chain uses TRBV6-1 and TRBJ1-5, with 7 bases identical to TRBD1. Germline V lookup: CDR1 MNHNS, CDR2 SASEGT. V was clipped by 3 bases and J by 6 bases; unmatched bases: 11. The CDR3 spans 16 residues.